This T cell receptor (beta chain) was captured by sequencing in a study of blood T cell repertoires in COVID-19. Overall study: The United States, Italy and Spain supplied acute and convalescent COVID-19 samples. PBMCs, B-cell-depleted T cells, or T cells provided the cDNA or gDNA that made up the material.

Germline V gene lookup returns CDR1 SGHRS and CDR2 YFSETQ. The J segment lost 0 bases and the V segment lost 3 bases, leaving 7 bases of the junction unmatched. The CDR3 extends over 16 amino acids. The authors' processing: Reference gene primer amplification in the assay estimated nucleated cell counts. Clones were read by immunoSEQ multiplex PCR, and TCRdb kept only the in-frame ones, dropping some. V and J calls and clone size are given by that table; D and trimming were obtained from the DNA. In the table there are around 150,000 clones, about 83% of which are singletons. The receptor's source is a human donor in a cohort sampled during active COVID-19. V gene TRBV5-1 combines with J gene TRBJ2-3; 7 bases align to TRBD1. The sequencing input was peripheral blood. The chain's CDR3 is CASSYLRDSSTDTQYF. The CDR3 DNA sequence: TGCGCCAGCAGCTACCTCCGGGACAGTAGCACAGATACGCAGTATTTT. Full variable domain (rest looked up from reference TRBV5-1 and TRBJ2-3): KAGVTQTPRYLIKTRGQQVTLSCSPISGHRSVSWYQQTPGQGLQFLFEYFSETQRNKGNFPGRFSGRQFSNSRSEMNVSTLELGDSALYLCASSYLRDSSTDTQYFGPGTRLTVL.